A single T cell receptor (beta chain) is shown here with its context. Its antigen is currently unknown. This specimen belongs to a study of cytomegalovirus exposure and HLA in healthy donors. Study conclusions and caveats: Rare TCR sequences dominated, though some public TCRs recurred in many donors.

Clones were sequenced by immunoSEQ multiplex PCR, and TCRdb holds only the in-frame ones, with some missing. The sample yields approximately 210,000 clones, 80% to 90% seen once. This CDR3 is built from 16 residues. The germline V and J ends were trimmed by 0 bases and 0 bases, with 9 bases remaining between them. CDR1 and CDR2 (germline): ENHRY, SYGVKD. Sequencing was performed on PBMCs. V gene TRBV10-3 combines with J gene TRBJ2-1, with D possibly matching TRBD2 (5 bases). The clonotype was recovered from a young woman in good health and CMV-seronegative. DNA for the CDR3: TGTGCCATCAGTGAGTCGCCCAGCGGCTCCTACAATGAGCAGTTCTTC. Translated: CAISESPSGSYNEQFF.